This TCR beta chain was sequenced in a study of shared clonotypes between healthy human individuals. Study context: CD8 memory received one plate per donor, CD8 naive two, CD4 memory three and CD4 naive three.

Per germline, CDR1 LNHNV and CDR2 YYDKDF (reference sequence). V gave up 0 bases and J gave up 2 bases, with 10 bases separating them. The CDR3 length is 15 residues. Donors, without exception, were Caucasian adults residing in Nashville, Tennessee. Broader study findings: Blood was the only sampled material, and tissue repertoires likely differ.

Comment on this clone: Antigen: not known. The same CDR3 can be traced to other DNA sequences in this sample.

The authors ran the assay at deep level. Repertoires were generated with immunoSEQ multiplex PCR, while TCRdb's copy carries only in-frame clones and drops some. The sample holds approximately 2,300,000 clones, around 90% seen once. Source material: naive CD4+ T cells from PBMCs. Noted subset: CD45RA+ positively selected. The chain joins TRBV15 to TRBJ2-5; D is possibly TRBD2 (5 bases). The sequence derives from a man between 18 and 29 years old in good health. Some clones in this sample may be carry-over from other donors' samples. DNA of the CDR3: TGTGCCACCAGCAGAGATCGAGGGCCACAAGAGACCCAGTACTTC. Protein: CATSRDRGPQETQYF. Together with reference TRBV15 and TRBJ2-5, the CDR3 gives the full variable domain: DAMVIQNPRYQVTQFGKPVTLSCSQTLNHNVMYWYQQKSSQAPKLLFHYYDKDFNNEADTPDNFQSRRPNTSFCFLDIRSPGLGDTAMYLCATSRDRGPQETQYFGPGTRLLVL.